The entry that follows covers one T cell receptor (beta chain) sequence. This sample is drawn from a study of shared clonotypes between healthy human individuals. Study information: The cohort comprised a couple of women and a few men. Their ages spanned 18 to 49 years.

The CDR3 runs to 16 residues. Germline trimming cut 3 bases from V and 6 bases from J; bases unmatched to any gene: 7. Germline CDR1 reads MNHEY; CDR2 reads SMNVEV (reference sequence). Only in-frame clones appear in the TCRdb table, and some are missing; sequencing was by immunoSEQ multiplex PCR. The sample includes about 110,000 clones, 55% to 70% seen only once; the top ten take more than 20%. This chain joins TRBV27 and TRBJ2-1; TRBD1 matches 11 bases. This receptor was obtained from a woman aged 30 to 39 in good health. Material: memory CD8+ T cells sorted from blood. The sample's subset: CD45RO+ cells pooled with CCR7-negative TemRA cells. The CDR3 protein is CASSFLYGTGGNEQFF. In DNA form, the CDR3 reads TGTGCCAGCAGTTTTCTATACGGGACAGGGGGCAATGAGCAGTTCTTC.